This T cell receptor (beta chain) stems from a study of beta chain features in type 1 diabetes (dated by TCRdb to 2016 to 2018). Notes on the research overall: No differences in mean age, gender distribution, total cell number or subset yield were found between patients and healthy donors. A total of 107,917,701 sorted cells were examined across all samples, and the number of cells per subset was strongly correlated with RNA yield. The study compared the TCRB repertoires of sorted circulating CD4+ T cell subsets in recently diagnosed type 1 diabetes patients with those in matched healthy donors. Whereas all 30 or so donors provided naive and central memory subsets, regulatory and stem cell-like memory subsets were isolated from just 8 patients and about eight healthy donors. The paper as a whole reports these results and caveats: Because cDNA was sequenced instead of genomic DNA, highly expressing activated cells could be over-represented, though the groups showed no difference in activation or CD3 levels. At VDJ recombination sites, type 1 diabetes patients had fewer insertions and more deleted nucleotides, which implies abnormalities in thymic rearrangement. Shorter templates might be favored by PCR, yet because patient and control samples were amplified and corrected together, any such skew would affect both groups equally. Naive, central memory and regulatory TCRB repertoires appeared more similar among patients than among healthy donors. In all four CD4+ subsets, TCRB CDR3 length was moderately but significantly shorter in type 1 diabetes patients. Because the HLA sub-analyses included only small numbers of individuals, any influence of HLA type on TCRB rearrangement was left unresolved.

This clone was seen more than once but under ten times. No antigen is known for it. No base quality values were provided; no much bigger clone lies one nucleotide off. Each donor gave one peripheral blood draw, roughly 0.11 L on average, collected into heparinised tubes. A BD FACSAria II was used to sort naive, central memory, regulatory and stem cell-like memory CD4+ T cells with a panel that included CD45RO, CCR7, CD25, CD127, CD95 and CD27. Every sorted population had a purity above 98%. PBMCs were isolated right away by Lymphoprep density gradient centrifugation and were stained directly, without culture. So that batch effects would be minimized, each experiment stained and sorted samples in pairs, pairing one healthy donor with one patient. All of the isolated RNA was reverse transcribed with the High Capacity cDNA Reverse Transcription Kit, so expressed TCRB transcripts were sequenced. For stem cell-like memory T cell samples, survey-depth immunoSEQ sequencing was used, averaging about 1 million total reads per sample. After sorted cells were lysed in RLT buffer, RNA was extracted with DNase-treated RNeasy Micro or Mini kits, with the choice depending on cell number. Each cell subset was processed on its own to prevent cross-contamination, while patient and healthy donor samples were processed together. TCRB sequences were amplified from cDNA with the immunoSEQ multiplex PCR, producing 87-bp fragments spanning the CDR3 region. Sequencing of the amplicons was done on the Illumina HiSeq platform. The original pipeline was this. PCR bias was computationally corrected using synthetic template baselines, reads within Hamming distance 2 were collapsed, and singletons that could not be merged were discarded. Reads were aligned against IMGT to assign V, D and J genes, CDR3 length and insertions or deletions at six rearrangement sites. Within each subset, clonotype counts were normalized to sorted cell number, and only after that were true diversity and Gini coefficients computed with the tcR R package. Repertoire sharing was quantified using the overlap coefficient calculated on TCRB nucleotide sequences. Sourced from immuneACCESS, this table was stored by TCRdb with only in-frame sequences that have V and J called. A share of the clones is absent; for the studies checked, an unresolved V gene accounts for under half, and the remainder has no known explanation. The V and J calls and clone size are taken from that table; D and trimming were inferred from the DNA. The sample contains around 13,000 clones, about half of them found a single time. Together, the top ten hold about 0.93% of the sample.

The V and J ends are trimmed by 10 bases and 1 base, leaving 10 bases between them. As encoded in the germline V gene, CDR1 is SGHRS while CDR2 is YFSETQ. The CDR3 holds 12 amino acids from the cysteine to the phenylalanine. Left in the record is the CDR3 DNA by itself, 36 bases read in frame from the first base. The sequence came from a man in his late teens or twenties in good health. The sample was stem cell memory CD4+ T cells from blood. This specimen's cell subset or site label, interpreted: stem cell-like memory CD4+ T cells. The rearranged segments are TRBV5-1 and TRBJ2-3, with a tentative D gene TRBD2 over 5 matching bases. CDR3 sequence: CARGSGTDTQYF. The nucleotide sequence is given as TGCGCCCGCGGGTCCGGCACAGATACGCAGTATTTT. Where the CDR3 stops, the reference TRBV5-1 and TRBJ2-3 genes take over; the full variable domain is KAGVTQTPRYLIKTRGQQVTLSCSPISGHRSVSWYQQTPGQGLQFLFEYFSETQRNKGNFPGRFSGRQFSNSRSEMNVSTLELGDSALYLCARGSGTDTQYFGPGTRLTVL.